This T cell receptor beta chain was retrieved from a study of cytotoxic CD8 clonotypes in ibrutinib-treated CLL. V lost 7 bases, J lost 7 bases, and 20 bases stayed unmatched. CDR1 and CDR2 (germline): WNHNN, SYGVQD (reference sequence). The CDR3 extends over 18 amino acids. Study conclusions and caveats: Upon ibrutinib response clonality rose, and upon progression it fell back toward baseline.

The planned depth of sequencing spanned 1 in 200,000 to 1 in 1 million T cells. Using immunoSEQ multiplex PCR, the repertoire was profiled, and TCRdb retains in-frame clones only, with some absent. The table has 160,000 or so clones, around nine tenths seen once. Worth noting for this clone: The target antigen is unknown.

This receptor was taken from a human donor with chronic lymphocytic leukemia. The chain joins TRBV10-1 to TRBJ1-5, with 9 bases fitting TRBD1. The specimen comprised PBMCs, sampled at disease progression, from a patient treated with ibrutinib. This chain's CDR3 is CASTPPPGQGPGGQPQHF. In nucleotides, the CDR3 is TGCGCCAGCACCCCGCCTCCTGGACAGGGGCCGGGAGGACAGCCCCAGCATTTT.